These 31 T cell receptor beta chains share one sample of origin, sequenced in a study of blood T cell repertoires in COVID-19. Repertoires were generated with immunoSEQ multiplex PCR, while TCRdb's copy carries only in-frame clones and drops some. This table holds around 250,000 clones, 75% to 90% found once. Input material: peripheral blood. The origin of the receptors is a woman aged 40 to 50 who had recovered from COVID-19.

The chain combines TRBV6-1 with TRBJ2-7; TRBD2 matches 11 bases. CDR1 and CDR2 from the germline V gene are MNHNS and SASEGT. J was trimmed by 5 bases and V by 4 bases; bases with no gene match: 10. The CDR3 runs 16 residues. The CDR3: CASSATLAGGRNEQYF. The CDR3 DNA is TGTGCCAGCAGTGCAACATTAGCGGGGGGGCGAAACGAGCAGTACTTC.

The chain links TRBV5-1 to TRBJ1-2, with D possibly matching TRBD1 (5 bases). Germline assignment: CDR1 SGHRS and CDR2 YFSETQ. V was pared by 6 bases and J by 8 bases, with 23 bases between. This CDR3 spans 15 amino acids. CDR3 sequence: CASTSATGGTRGYTF. The CDR3 DNA follows: TGCGCCAGCACCAGTGCCACGGGGGGGACTCGGGGCTACACCTTC.

The chain carries TRBV7-6 and TRBJ1-1; D possibly corresponds to TRBD1 (6 bases). The CDR3 length is 16 residues. Trimming cost V 7 bases and J 0 bases, with 18 bases left between them. Germline CDR1 is SGHVS and CDR2 is FNYEAQ. The CDR3 DNA reads as TGTGCCAGCACTTACGGGGGGGGCAGGCTGAACACTGAAGCTTTCTTT. Amino acid sequence: CASTYGGGRLNTEAFF.

For the CDR3, the DNA is TGTGCCAGCAGCTTGGCGGGGCAGGGGAATCAGCCCCAGCATTTT. The encoded protein is CASSLAGQGNQPQHF. The V call is TRBV5-6, the J call TRBJ1-5; perhaps TRBD1 as D (6 bases). V lost 0 bases, J lost 4 bases, and 11 bases lay in between. The length of the CDR3 is 15 residues. Per germline, CDR1 SGHDT and CDR2 YYEEEE. The complete variable domain, with remaining parts taken from reference TRBV5-6 and TRBJ1-5, reads DAGVTQSPTHLIKTRGQQVTLRCSPKSGHDTVSWYQQALGQGPQFIFQYYEEEERQRGNFPDRFSGHQFPNYSSELNVNALLLGDSALYLCASSLAGQGNQPQHFGDGTRLSIL.

This clone showed up just once. The V and J genes are TRBV4-3 and TRBJ2-3, with 9 bases that match TRBD2. There are 21 residues in the CDR3. J gave up 6 bases and V 1 base, and 23 bases lay outside the gene matches. CDR1 LGHNA and CDR2 YSLEER come from the germline V gene. CDR3 in amino acids: CASSQAFSARGGAGGRDTQYF. The CDR3 bases are TGCGCCAGCAGCCAAGCGTTTTCCGCCCGGGGGGGAGCGGGAGGCCGGGATACGCAGTATTTT.

The chain couples TRBV27 to TRBJ2-1; tentative D call: TRBD2 (5 bases). The CDR3 extends over 16 amino acids. Germline V gives CDR1 MNHEY, CDR2 SMNVEV (reference sequence). V lost 3 bases and J lost 7, with 19 bases in between. The CDR3 coding sequence is TGTGCCAGCAGTTTTGCGGGTCATCGGTCGGGGAATGAGCAGTTCTTC. It yields the protein CASSFAGHRSGNEQFF.

This clone appeared once. This chain links TRBV10-1 with TRBJ2-3; D gene unclear. Germline V gene lookup returns CDR1 WNHNN and CDR2 SYGVQD (reference sequence). This CDR3 is built from 11 residues. V was cut by 3 bases and J by 9 bases, with 7 bases left in between. CDR3 in amino acids: CASSDSVTQYF. The CDR3 DNA reads as TGCGCCAGCAGTGATTCCGTCACGCAGTATTTT.

V gene TRBV23-1 combines with J gene TRBJ2-4, with D possibly matching TRBD2 (5 bases). TRBV23-1 is noted as an ORF with a role that remains uncertain. V shed 0 bases and J shed 0 bases, with 18 bases lying between them. The CDR3 is 19 amino acids. CDR3 residues: CASSQSLPGSNLAKNIQYF. CDR3 sequence (DNA): TGCGCCAGCAGTCAATCACTCCCGGGGAGCAACTTAGCCAAAAACATTCAGTACTTC.

The chain is built from TRBV27 and TRBJ1-2; D is undetermined. Trimming removed 3 bases at V and 4 bases at J, with 24 bases between. This CDR3 has 18 amino acids. Germline V gene lookup returns CDR1 MNHEY and CDR2 SMNVEV (reference sequence). The DNA for the CDR3 is TGTGCCAGCAGTTTCGGGGTGGGATCCGAGAGGGTCGGCTATGGCTACACCTTC. As protein: CASSFGVGSERVGYGYTF.

This chain joins TRBV6-5 and TRBJ2-2; no definite D call. There are 13 residues in the CDR3. V was pared by 10 bases and J by 4 bases, with 13 bases between. From germline, CDR1 is MNHEY and CDR2 SVGAGI. CDR3 sequence: CATLPVITGELFF. In DNA, the CDR3 is TGTGCCACCCTCCCAGTAATCACCGGGGAGCTGTTTTTT.

The gene calls are TRBV5-6 and TRBJ2-3; TRBD2 aligns across 8 bases. The CDR3 sequence is 15 residues long. The V gene end was trimmed by 10 bases and the J gene end by 2 bases; junction bases not matched to a gene: 12. Germline V gene data show CDR1 as SGHDT and CDR2 as YYEEEE. The CDR3 sequence is CASKAGEILTDTQYF. Written as DNA, the CDR3 is TGTGCCTCAAAAGCGGGGGAGATCCTCACAGATACGCAGTATTTT.

The chain is built from TRBV7-9 and TRBJ1-2; D call uncertain. Germline CDR1 SEHNR, CDR2 FQNEAQ (reference sequence). CDR3 length equals 14 residues. V gave up 4 bases and J gave up 5 bases, with 14 bases separating them. CDR3 sequence: CASSYQPGGYGYTF. In DNA, the CDR3 is TGTGCCAGCAGCTACCAGCCGGGAGGGTATGGCTACACCTTC.

This chain uses TRBV11-2 with TRBJ2-2, with a possible D match to TRBD2 (6 bases). The CDR3 spans 13 residues. The V and J ends lost 1 base and 8 bases respectively, with 8 bases between them. The germline gives CDR1 SGHAT, CDR2 FQNNGV. CDR3 sequence (DNA): TGTGCCAGCAGCTTAGGACTAGAGGGGGAGCTGTTTTTT. The encoded protein is CASSLGLEGELFF.

This chain joins TRBV19 and TRBJ2-7; 7 nucleotides match TRBD1. Losses at the gene ends were 7 bases for V and 6 bases for J; bases not matched to a gene: 6. Per the germline V gene, CDR1 is LNHDA and CDR2 is SQIVND (reference sequence). This CDR3 spans 12 amino acids. The CDR3 sequence: CASTTGAAEQYF. Written as DNA, the CDR3 is TGTGCCAGTACAACAGGGGCGGCCGAGCAGTACTTC.

This chain joins TRBV6-1 and TRBJ1-2, with D maybe TRBD1 (5 bases). With 3 bases removed from V and 7 bases from J, the gap between germline ends came to 12 bases. This CDR3 region has 13 residues. Germline V gives CDR1 MNHNS, CDR2 SASEGT. CDR3 sequence: CASSEGLRGGYTF. CDR3 DNA sequence: TGTGCCAGCAGTGAGGGACTAAGGGGTGGCTACACCTTC.

This chain links TRBV12-3 or TRBV12-4 with TRBJ2-1; TRBD1 might be the D (6 bases). CDR3 length: 13 amino acids. The V end was cut by 8 bases, the J end by 8 bases, with 16 bases between. CDR3 sequence (DNA): TGTGCCAGCGGACAGCTCTCTGGGCATGAGCAGTTCTTC. This encodes CASGQLSGHEQFF.

The CDR3: CASSGQGSEQYF. The CDR3, as DNA: TGCGCCAGCAGTGGTCAAGGGAGTGAGCAGTACTTC. The J gene is TRBJ2-7, the V gene TRBV10-2; TRBD2 might be the D (5 bases). CDR3 length equals 12 residues. V was pared by 4 bases and J by 7 bases, with 11 bases between. CDR1 and CDR2 (germline): WSHSY, SAAADI.

The chain links TRBV5-4 to TRBJ2-1; TRBD2 aligns across 11 bases. The length of the CDR3 is 15 residues. Germline values: CDR1 SGHNT, CDR2 YYREEE (reference sequence). J gave up 6 bases and V 5 bases, and 7 bases lay outside the gene matches. The DNA for the CDR3 is TGTGCCAGCAGGCCGAGACTAGCGGGAATCAATGAGCAGTTCTTC. Amino acid sequence: CASRPRLAGINEQFF.

Here the CDR3 reads CASSLVRTGIHGYTF. The CDR3 region has the DNA TGTGCCAGCAGCTTGGTTAGGACAGGGATTCATGGCTACACCTTC. This chain uses TRBV5-4 with TRBJ1-2; 8 nucleotides line up with TRBD1. V was clipped by 0 bases and J by 6 bases; unmatched bases: 7. The CDR3 runs to 15 residues. Germline V gene data show CDR1 as SGHNT and CDR2 as YYREEE (reference sequence).

This clone was seen only once. This chain connects TRBV10-3 to TRBJ2-1, with unresolved D. The CDR3 has 14 amino acids. Germline-derived CDR1 and CDR2 are ENHRY and SYGVKD. Deletions cut 0 bases from V and 6 bases from J, with 9 bases between. CDR3 in amino acids: CAISESIGLNEQFF. The CDR3 coding sequence is TGTGCCATCAGTGAGTCAATTGGCCTCAATGAGCAGTTCTTC.

The J gene is TRBJ2-7, the V gene TRBV3-1 (or the pseudogene TRBV3-2), with TRBD1 identical over 8 bases. Per the germline V gene, CDR1 is LGHDT and CDR2 is YNNKEL (reference sequence). J was trimmed by 0 bases and V by 1 base; bases with no gene match: 14. This CDR3 has 19 amino acids. CDR3 sequence (DNA): TGTGCCAGCAGCCAAGGAATCCAGGGGGCCTTGTGGACCTCCTACGAGCAGTACGTC. This translates into CASSQGIQGALWTSYEQYV.

In its sample, this clone was seen once. The J gene is TRBJ2-5, the V gene TRBV10-3, with 9 bases aligning to TRBD1. The CDR3 contains 13 residues. The J segment lost 4 bases and the V segment lost 7 bases, leaving 4 bases of the junction unmatched. CDR1 ENHRY and CDR2 SYGVKD come from the germline V gene. The DNA of the CDR3 is TGTGCCATCACTCCGGGACAGGGAGAGACCCAGTACTTC. As protein: CAITPGQGETQYF.

J is TRBJ1-1 and V is TRBV5-5; weak D call: TRBD1 (6 bases). Germline V gene data show CDR1 as SGHKS and CDR2 as YYEKEE (reference sequence). The CDR3 sequence is 15 residues long. V was trimmed by 0 bases and J by 6 bases, leaving 15 bases between them. CDR3 in amino acids: CASSLVNRDAAEAFF. The DNA for the CDR3 is TGTGCCAGCAGCTTGGTTAACAGGGACGCGGCTGAAGCTTTCTTT.

V is TRBV7-2 and J is TRBJ2-7; D is undetermined. The CDR3 loop spans 13 amino acids. In germline, CDR1 is SGHTA, CDR2 FQGNSA. V was cut by 5 bases and J by 2 bases, with 10 bases left in between. CDR3 in amino acids: CASSTYGAYEQYV. CDR3 DNA: TGTGCCAGCAGCACGTACGGAGCCTACGAGCAGTACGTC.

This clone was seen once. The chain carries TRBV27 and TRBJ1-5, with D unresolved. Germline V gene data show CDR1 as MNHEY and CDR2 as SMNVEV (reference sequence). The CDR3 sequence is 14 residues long. V was pared by 3 bases and J by 2 bases, with 8 bases between. CDR3 sequence: CASSLAGGNQPQHF. For the CDR3, the DNA is TGTGCCAGCAGTTTGGCCGGGGGCAATCAGCCCCAGCATTTT.

The chain recombines TRBV6-5 with TRBJ2-1; 7 positions agree with TRBD2. Germline V gene sequence: CDR1 MNHEY, CDR2 SVGAGI. V was pared by 2 bases and J by 2 bases, with 3 bases of the junction left unmatched. The CDR3 length is 15 residues. CDR3 region: CASSYGGLAYNEQFF. Written as DNA, the CDR3 is TGTGCCAGCAGTTACGGAGGACTAGCCTACAATGAGCAGTTCTTC.

This chain links TRBV3-1 (or the pseudogene TRBV3-2) with TRBJ1-1; no reliable D call. The CDR3 consists of 13 residues. The V and J ends lost 0 bases and 5 bases respectively, with 7 bases between them. Germline V gene data show CDR1 as LGHDT and CDR2 as YNNKEL (reference sequence). The CDR3 DNA follows: TGTGCCAGCAGCCAAGATCCATTGACTGAAGCTTTCTTT. It codes for CASSQDPLTEAFF.

This clone was counted a single time. This chain connects TRBV7-3 to TRBJ2-1; 7 bases fit TRBD2. Germline loops: CDR1 SGHTA, CDR2 FQGTGA. This CDR3 contains 15 residues. Trimming at V came to 1 base and at J to 0 bases, leaving 0 bases not matched to a gene. CDR3 bases: TGTGCCAGCAGCTTAAGACTAGCCTCCTACAATGAGCAGTTCTTC. This gives the protein CASSLRLASYNEQFF.

V gene TRBV6-2 or TRBV6-3 combines with J gene TRBJ1-2; D not certain. There are 14 residues in the CDR3. In germline, CDR1 is MNHEY, CDR2 SVGEGT. The V gene lost 0 bases and the J gene lost 4 bases, with 9 bases spanning the gap. CDR3 nucleotides: TGTGCCAGCAGTTACTCATCCGGTCCCTATGGCTACACCTTC. Translated: CASSYSSGPYGYTF.

The rearrangement uses TRBV11-2 and TRBJ1-5; TRBD1 agrees at 9 bases. With V trimmed by 4 bases and J by 4 bases, 11 bases remained unmatched. This CDR3 has 17 amino acids. In germline, CDR1 is SGHAT, CDR2 FQNNGV. The CDR3 coding sequence is TGTGCCAGCAGCTCCGATAGACAGGGGGGAGGAAATCAGCCCCAGCATTTT. Protein: CASSSDRQGGGNQPQHF.

The chain combines TRBV9 with TRBJ2-7; D is unclear. In germline, CDR1 is SGDLS, CDR2 YYNGEE. Trimming took off 3 bases at V and 0 bases at J, with 16 bases between the two ends. This CDR3 contains 16 residues. CDR3 DNA sequence: TGTGCCAGCAGCGCAACCACGACACTTAGCTCCTACGAGCAGTACTTC. Translated, it gives CASSATTTLSSYEQYF.